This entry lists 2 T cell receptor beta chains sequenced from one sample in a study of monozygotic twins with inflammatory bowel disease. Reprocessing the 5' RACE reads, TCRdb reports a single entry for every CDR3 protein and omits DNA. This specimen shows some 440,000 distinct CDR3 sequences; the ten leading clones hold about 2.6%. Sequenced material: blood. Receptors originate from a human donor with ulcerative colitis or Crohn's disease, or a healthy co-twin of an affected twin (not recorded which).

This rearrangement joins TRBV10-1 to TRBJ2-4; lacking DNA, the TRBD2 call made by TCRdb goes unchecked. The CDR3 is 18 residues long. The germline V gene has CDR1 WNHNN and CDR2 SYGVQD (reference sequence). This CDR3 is CASSESSGASGDKNIQYF.

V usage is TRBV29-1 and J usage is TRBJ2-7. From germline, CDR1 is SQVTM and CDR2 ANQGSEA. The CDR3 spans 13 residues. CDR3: CSVGTRNSYEQYF.